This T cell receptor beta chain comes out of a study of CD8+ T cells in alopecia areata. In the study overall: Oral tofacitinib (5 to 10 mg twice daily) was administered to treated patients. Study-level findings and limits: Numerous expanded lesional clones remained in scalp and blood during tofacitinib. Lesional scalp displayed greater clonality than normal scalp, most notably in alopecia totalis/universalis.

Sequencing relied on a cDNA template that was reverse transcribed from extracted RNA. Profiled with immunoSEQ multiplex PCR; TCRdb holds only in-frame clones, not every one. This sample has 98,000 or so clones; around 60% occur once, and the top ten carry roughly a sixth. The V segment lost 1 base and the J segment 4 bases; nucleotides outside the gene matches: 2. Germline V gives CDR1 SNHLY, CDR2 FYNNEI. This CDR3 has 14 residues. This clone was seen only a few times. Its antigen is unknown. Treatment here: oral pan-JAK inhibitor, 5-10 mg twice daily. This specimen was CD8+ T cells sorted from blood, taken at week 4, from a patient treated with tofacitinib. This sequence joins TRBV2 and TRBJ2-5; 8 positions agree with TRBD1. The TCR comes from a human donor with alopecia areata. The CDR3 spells CASSEDTGGETQYF. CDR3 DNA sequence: TGTGCCAGCAGTGAAGATACAGGGGGAGAGACCCAGTACTTC.